A selection of T cell receptor beta chains follows, all from one sample in a study of cytomegalovirus exposure and HLA in healthy donors. Some clones are missing from TCRdb's copy, which holds only in-frame ones; the method was immunoSEQ multiplex PCR. The sample holds approximately 120,000 clones, 85% to 90% seen once. Sequencing was done on a sample of PBMCs. Source of these receptors: a woman between 25 and 40 years old in good health and CMV-seropositive. The CDR3 runs from the conserved cysteine through the conserved F or W. D genes are given only for firm matches. Some rows have no size entry. The others give once, few or many, or a class for an expanded clone.

>TRBV29-1|NA|NA|TRBJ2-1
TGCAGCGCCCACCCTTCAGATGACTACCTGCAGTTCTTC
CSAHPSDDYLQFF
>TRBV5-1|NA|NA|TRBJ1-1
TGCGCCAGCAGCTTGGAGGGCGGGGACACTGAAGCTTTCTTT
CASSLEGGDTEAFF
>TRBV5-5|NA|NA|TRBJ1-3
TGTGCCAGCAGCTTGGGTTTGGGACACGGAAACACCATATATTTT
CASSLGLGHGNTIYF
>TRBV10-3|TRBD2|NA|TRBJ2-7
TGTGCCATCAGTGAGTATGGACTAGCGAGCCCCTACGAGCAGTACTTC
CAISEYGLASPYEQYF
>TRBV10-3|NA|NA|TRBJ2-5
TGTGCCATCAGTCCGAATCCAGGTCAAGAGACCCAGTACTTC
CAISPNPGQETQYF
>TRBV28|NA|NA|TRBJ1-5
TGTGCCACCAACAGTCCAGGGGACGCGCAGCCCCAGCATTTT
CATNSPGDAQPQHF
>TRBV11-3|TRBD2|NA|TRBJ2-7
TGTGCCACGGGACTAACCTCCTACGAGCAGTACTTC
CATGLTSYEQYF
>TRBV30|TRBD1|NA|TRBJ2-6
TGTGCCACAACAGGGGGCGCTGGGGCCAACGTCCTGACTTTC
CATTGGAGANVLTF
>TRBV19|TRBD2|NA|TRBJ2-2
TGTGCCAGTACCTCGACTAGCGGGTGGAACACCGGGGAGCTGTTTTTT
CASTSTSGWNTGELFF
>TRBV7-9|NA|NA|TRBJ2-7
TGTGCCAGCAGCTCTCCAGGGTACGAGCAGTACTTC
CASSSPGYEQYF
>TRBV9|NA|NA|TRBJ1-2
TGTGCCAGCAGCCCCCAGGGGACGGGTGGCTATGGCTACACCTTC
CASSPQGTGGYGYTF
>TRBV28|NA|NA|TRBJ2-5
TGTGCCAGCAGGCAGGGTCCCGCGCAAGAGACCCAGTACTTC
CASRQGPAQETQYF
>TRBV28|NA|NA|TRBJ1-1
TGTGCCAGCACTTTATCGGCCGGGTCTGAAGCTTTCTTT
CASTLSAGSEAFF
>TRBV30|NA|NA|TRBJ1-2
TGTGCCTGGAGTGGACAGGAGATGGCTGGCTACACCTTC
CAWSGQEMAGYTF
>TRBV6-4|TRBD1|NA|TRBJ2-2
TGTGCCAGCAGGTCTCCGGGACAGGGGGCGCAGGTCGGGGAGCTGTTTTTT
CASRSPGQGAQVGELFF
>TRBV30|NA|NA|TRBJ2-4
TGTGCCTGGAGCCTTCAAGAGGGGGAGGCCAAAAACATTCAGTACTTC
CAWSLQEGEAKNIQYF
>TRBV27|TRBD2|NA|TRBJ2-3
TGTGCCAGCAGGATACTAGCGGGGGGGGCAGATACGCAGTATTTT
CASRILAGGADTQYF
>TRBV6-1|TRBD2|few|TRBJ2-7
TGTGCCAGCAGGAGGACTAGCGGGACCTACGAGCAGTACTTC
CASRRTSGTYEQYF
>TRBV9|TRBD1|NA|TRBJ1-4
TGTGCCAGCAGCCCCCAGGGGGTTGAAAAACTGTTTTTT
CASSPQGVEKLFF
>TRBV9|NA|NA|TRBJ2-1
TGTGCCAGCATTGGCAGAAACAACAATGAGCAGTTCTTC
CASIGRNNNEQFF
>TRBV7-9|TRBD2|once|TRBJ2-1
TGTGCCAGCAGCTTAGGCGGGGGGCGAACCTACAATGAGCAGTTCTTC
CASSLGGGRTYNEQFF
>TRBV5-6|NA|NA|TRBJ1-1
TGTGCCAGCAGCGGCTTGGGAGGGAACACTGAAGCTTTCTTT
CASSGLGGNTEAFF
>TRBV28|NA|once|TRBJ1-2
TGTGCCAGCAGTTTTTCAGGTCAGAACTATGGCTACACCTTC
CASSFSGQNYGYTF
>TRBV7-3|TRBD2|NA|TRBJ2-1
TGTGCCAGCAGCTCGGGACTAGCGGGAGTCAATGAGCAGTTCTTC
CASSSGLAGVNEQFF
>TRBV11-3|NA|NA|TRBJ2-1
TGTGCCAGCAGCCGAGGCGGGGACCTCTACAATGAGCAGTTCTTC
CASSRGGDLYNEQFF
>TRBV19|TRBD1|NA|TRBJ1-6
TGTGCCAGTTCCACAGGGGGATCCTATAATTCACCCCTCCACTTT
CASSTGGSYNSPLHF
>TRBV20-1|NA|NA|TRBJ2-7
TGCAGTGCCGCTGGGCCGTACGAGCAGTACTTC
CSAAGPYEQYF
>TRBV6-6|NA|NA|TRBJ2-3
TGTGCCAGCACCCCCAGCGGCACAGATACGCAGTATTTT
CASTPSGTDTQYF
>TRBV6-6|NA|NA|TRBJ2-7
TGTGCCAGCAGTTACGGCAGGGGGGCCTACGAGCAGTACTTC
CASSYGRGAYEQYF
>TRBV5-1|TRBD1|once|TRBJ1-1
TGCGCCAGCAGCTTGGGATGGACAGGGGCCACTGAAGCTTTCTTT
CASSLGWTGATEAFF
>TRBV7-9|NA|NA|TRBJ1-1
TGTTCCAGCAGCTTACGGGTCGGTTTGAACACTGAAGCTTTCTTT
CSSSLRVGLNTEAFF
>TRBV5-4|NA|few|TRBJ2-6
TGTGCCAGCAGCTTGGGAGGGTACGGGGCCAACGTCCTGACTTTC
CASSLGGYGANVLTF
>TRBV10-2|NA|NA|TRBJ2-2
TGCGCCAGCACCCAGGGTCCCGGGGAGCTGTTTTTT
CASTQGPGELFF
>TRBV28|NA|NA|TRBJ2-1
TGTGCCAGCAGGGTTGTGCCTCGGGATGAGCAGTTCTTC
CASRVVPRDEQFF
>TRBV9|NA|NA|TRBJ1-5
TGTACCAGCAGCGTAGCCGGGACATCTCAGCCCCAGCATTTT
CTSSVAGTSQPQHF
>TRBV7-9|TRBD1|NA|TRBJ2-5
TGTGCCAGCAGCTCCGGGACAGGGGTTCAAGAGCCCCAGTACTTC
CASSSGTGVQEPQYF
>TRBV6-5|NA|NA|TRBJ1-1
TGTGCCAGCAGTCCGAGAGGAAACACTGAAGCTTTCTTT
CASSPRGNTEAFF
>TRBV6-1|TRBD2|NA|TRBJ2-3
TGTGCCAGCAGTGGACTAGCGGGGGCTCCAGATACGCAGTATTTT
CASSGLAGAPDTQYF
>TRBV11-2|NA|NA|TRBJ2-1
TGTGCCAGCAGCTTAGATCCGGACTGGAATGAGCAGTTCTTC
CASSLDPDWNEQFF
>TRBV4-1|TRBD2|NA|TRBJ2-7
TGCGCCAGCAGCCAAGATGGAGCGGGGGCCCTCCTCTCCTACGAGCAGTACTTC
CASSQDGAGALLSYEQYF
>TRBV6-5|NA|NA|TRBJ1-1
TGTGCCACGTCCCGGAACACTGAAGCTTTCTTT
CATSRNTEAFF
>TRBV6-1|NA|few|TRBJ1-3
TGTGCCAGCAGTGAAGGGACCGACGGGGACACCATATATTTT
CASSEGTDGDTIYF
>TRBV28|NA|once|TRBJ1-3
TGTGCCAGCAGGGGGGCGGGGAGGGACACCATATATTTT
CASRGAGRDTIYF
>TRBV30|NA|NA|TRBJ1-1
TGTGCCTGGAGTGGACAGTCTAACACTGAAGCTTTCTTT
CAWSGQSNTEAFF
>TRBV7-7|NA|NA|TRBJ2-5
TGTGCCAGCAGCTTCGGGGAGACCCAGTACTTC
CASSFGETQYF
>TRBV27|NA|NA|TRBJ2-3
TGTGCCAGCAGTTCCCTCAGGCAGGGGTTCGGCACAGATACGCAGTATTTT
CASSSLRQGFGTDTQYF
>TRBV28|NA|NA|TRBJ2-5
TGTGCCAGCAGTTTATACGGAGAAGAGACCCAGTACTTC
CASSLYGEETQYF
>TRBV20-1|NA|NA|TRBJ1-2
TGCAGTGCTAGAGGGGAGGGGGGCTACACCTTC
CSARGEGGYTF
>TRBV7-9|NA|NA|TRBJ1-3
TGTGCCAGCTTAACAGGGCCTGGAAACACCATATATTTT
CASLTGPGNTIYF
>TRBV6-5|NA|NA|TRBJ2-5
TGTGCCAGCAGTATAGGACAGATAGGCCGAGAGACCCAGTACTTC
CASSIGQIGRETQYF
>TRBV2|TRBD2|NA|TRBJ2-1
TGTGCCAGCAGTGGACTAGCAGCGTACAATGAGCAGTTCTTC
CASSGLAAYNEQFF
>TRBV28|NA|NA|TRBJ2-1
TGTGCCACGTGGGAGGACTCCTACAATGAGCAGTTCTTC
CATWEDSYNEQFF
>TRBV19|NA|NA|TRBJ1-5
TGTGCCAGTAGTATATCTGGGCTCAATCAGCCCCAGCATTTT
CASSISGLNQPQHF
>TRBV11-2|NA|NA|TRBJ2-3
TGTGCCAGCAGCTTAGCCCCCGCGAGCACAGATACGCAGTATTTT
CASSLAPASTDTQYF